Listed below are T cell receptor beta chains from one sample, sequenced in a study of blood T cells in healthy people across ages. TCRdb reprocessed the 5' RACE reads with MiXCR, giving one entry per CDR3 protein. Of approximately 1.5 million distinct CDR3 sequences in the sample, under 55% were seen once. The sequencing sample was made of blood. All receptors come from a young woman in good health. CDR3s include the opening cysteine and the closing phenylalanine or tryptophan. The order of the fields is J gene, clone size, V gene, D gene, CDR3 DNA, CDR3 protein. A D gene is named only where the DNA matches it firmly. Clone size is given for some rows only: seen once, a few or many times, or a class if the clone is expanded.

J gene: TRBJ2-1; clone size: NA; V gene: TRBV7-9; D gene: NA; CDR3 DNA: TGTGCCAGCAGCTTAAGCGATACGCATTCCTACAATGAGCAGTTCTTC; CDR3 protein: CASSLSDTHSYNEQFF
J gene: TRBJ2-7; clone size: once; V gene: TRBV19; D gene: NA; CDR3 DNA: TGTTCGTCAGGGCAGGGCTTGACCTACGAGCAGTACTTC; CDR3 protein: CSSGQGLTYEQYF
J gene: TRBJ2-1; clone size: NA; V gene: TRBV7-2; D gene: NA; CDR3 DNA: TGTGCCAGCAGCTTGAGGAGCGTCGCCGCGGGATGGAATGAGCAGTTCTTC; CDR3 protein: CASSLRSVAAGWNEQFF
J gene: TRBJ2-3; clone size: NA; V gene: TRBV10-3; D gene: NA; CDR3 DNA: TGTGCCATCGGAGGGGGCAGCACTGATACGCAGTATTTT; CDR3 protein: CAIGGGSTDTQYF
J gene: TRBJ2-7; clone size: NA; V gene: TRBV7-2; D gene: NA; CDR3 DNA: TGTGCCAGCAGCTTCTACCGCGAGCAGTACTTC; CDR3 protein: CASSFYREQYF
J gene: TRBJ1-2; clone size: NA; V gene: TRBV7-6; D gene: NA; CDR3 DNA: TGTGCCAGCAGTTCCGGGACCTGGGGTGGCTACACCTTC; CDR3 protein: CASSSGTWGGYTF
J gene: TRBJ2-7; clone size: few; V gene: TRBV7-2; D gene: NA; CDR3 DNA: TGTGCCAGCAGTTGGGACGAAAACTACGAGCAGTACTTC; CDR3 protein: CASSWDENYEQYF
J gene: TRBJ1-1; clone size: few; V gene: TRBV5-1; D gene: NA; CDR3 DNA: TGCGCCAGCAGCCCTCCCGCGGTGGAAAAGGCGGGCACTGAAGCTTTCTTT; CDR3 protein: CASSPPAVEKAGTEAFF
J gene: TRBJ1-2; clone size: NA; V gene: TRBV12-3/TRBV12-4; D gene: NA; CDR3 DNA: TGTGCCAGCAGAGCGACAGGATCGGGTTTTGGCTACACCTTC; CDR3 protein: CASRATGSGFGYTF
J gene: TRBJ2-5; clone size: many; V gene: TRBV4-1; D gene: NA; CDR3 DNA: TGCGCCAGCAGCCAAGATCGGGGCAGGCATATTGCCAAGGAGACCCAGTACTTC; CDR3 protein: CASSQDRGRHIAKETQYF
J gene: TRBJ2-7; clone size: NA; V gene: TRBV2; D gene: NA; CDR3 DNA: TGTGCCGCCAAAGAGGACTCCTACGAGCAGTACTTC; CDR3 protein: CAAKEDSYEQYF
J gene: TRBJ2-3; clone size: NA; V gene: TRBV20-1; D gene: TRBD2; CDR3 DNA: TGCAGTGCTCCCCCAGGCGGGAGGGGGACAGATACGCAGTATTTT; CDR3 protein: CSAPPGGRGTDTQYF
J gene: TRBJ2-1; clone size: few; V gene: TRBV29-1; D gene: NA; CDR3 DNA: TGCAGCGTTGCGTACCTCGGATCCTACAATGAGCAGTTCTTC; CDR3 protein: CSVAYLGSYNEQFF
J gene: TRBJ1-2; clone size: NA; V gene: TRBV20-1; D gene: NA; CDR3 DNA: TGCAGTGCTAGGCCAAAGGGTTCGGGTGGCTACACCTTC; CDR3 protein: CSARPKGSGGYTF
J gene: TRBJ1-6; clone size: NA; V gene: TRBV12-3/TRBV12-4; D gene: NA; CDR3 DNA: TGTGCCAGCAGTTTCGGGGATGGTAATTCACCCCTCCACTTT; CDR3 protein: CASSFGDGNSPLHF
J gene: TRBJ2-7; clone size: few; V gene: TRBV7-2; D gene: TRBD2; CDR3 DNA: TGTGCCAGCAGCCCCAGGACTAGCGGGCACTACGAGCAGTACTTC; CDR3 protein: CASSPRTSGHYEQYF
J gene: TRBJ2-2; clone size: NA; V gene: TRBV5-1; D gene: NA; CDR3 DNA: TGCGCCAGCAGCTTGGGGGACGGAGGCTACACCGGGGAGCTGTTTTTT; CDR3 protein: CASSLGDGGYTGELFF
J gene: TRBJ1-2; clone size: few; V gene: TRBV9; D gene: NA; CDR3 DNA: TGTGCCAGCAGCGTAGAAACAGGGCACGGCTACACCTTC; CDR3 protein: CASSVETGHGYTF
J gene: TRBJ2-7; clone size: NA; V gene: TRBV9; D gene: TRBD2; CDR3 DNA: TGTGCCAGCAGCGCAACCGGGACTAGCTTCTACGAGCAGTACTTC; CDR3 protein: CASSATGTSFYEQYF
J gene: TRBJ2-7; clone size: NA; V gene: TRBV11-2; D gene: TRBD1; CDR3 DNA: TGTGCCAGCAGCTTATTAGGGACAGCCCTCTACGAGCAGTACTTC; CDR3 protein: CASSLLGTALYEQYF
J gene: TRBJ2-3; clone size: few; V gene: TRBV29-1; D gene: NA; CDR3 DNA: TGCAGCGTTCGAGGGAGGACAGATACGCAGTATTTT; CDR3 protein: CSVRGRTDTQYF